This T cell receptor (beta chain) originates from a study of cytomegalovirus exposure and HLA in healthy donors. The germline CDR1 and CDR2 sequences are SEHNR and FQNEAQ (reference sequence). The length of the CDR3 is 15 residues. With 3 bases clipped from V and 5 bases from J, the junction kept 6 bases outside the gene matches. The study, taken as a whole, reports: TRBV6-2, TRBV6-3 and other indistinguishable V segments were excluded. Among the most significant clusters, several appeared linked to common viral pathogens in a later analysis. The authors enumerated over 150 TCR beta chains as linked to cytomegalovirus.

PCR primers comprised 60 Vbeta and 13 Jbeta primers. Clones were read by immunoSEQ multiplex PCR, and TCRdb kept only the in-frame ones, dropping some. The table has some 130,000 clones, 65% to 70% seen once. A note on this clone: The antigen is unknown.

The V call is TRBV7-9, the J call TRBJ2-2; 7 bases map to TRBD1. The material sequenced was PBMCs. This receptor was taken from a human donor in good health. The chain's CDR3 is CASSFDREWTGELFF. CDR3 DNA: TGTGCCAGCAGCTTCGACAGGGAGTGGACCGGGGAGCTGTTTTTT.